A selection of T cell receptor beta chains follows, all from one sample in a study of cytomegalovirus exposure and HLA in healthy donors. Sequenced by immunoSEQ multiplex PCR; TCRdb stores in-frame clones only, minus some. Here the sample spans a few hundred thousand clones, 70% to 90% being singletons. Material for sequencing was PBMCs. These receptors all stem from a woman in her fifties or sixties in good health and CMV-seropositive. Each CDR3 is given with its conserved first and last residue. Fields, in order: CDR3 protein, CDR3 DNA, clone size, D gene, J gene, V gene. The D gene is left open where the match is weak. Clone size is stated in some rows and not others, as once, few, many or a class when expanded.

cdr3_aa: CASSSGEVAQPQHF; cdr3_nt: TGCGCCAGCAGCTCAGGGGAAGTGGCCCAGCCCCAGCATTTT; clone_size: once; d_call: -; j_call: TRBJ1-5; v_call: TRBV5-1
cdr3_aa: CASSPDRNYGYTF; cdr3_nt: TGTGCCAGCTCGCCCGACAGAAACTATGGCTACACCTTC; clone_size: -; d_call: -; j_call: TRBJ1-2; v_call: TRBV18
cdr3_aa: CASSLLKGHTDTQYF; cdr3_nt: TGTGCCAGCAGTTTATTGAAGGGGCACACAGATACGCAGTATTTT; clone_size: -; d_call: -; j_call: TRBJ2-3; v_call: TRBV27
cdr3_aa: CASSLRTRSLEQEETQYF; cdr3_nt: TGCGCCAGCAGCCTCCGGACTAGATCCCTTGAACAGGAAGAGACCCAGTACTTC; clone_size: -; d_call: TRBD2; j_call: TRBJ2-5; v_call: TRBV4-1
cdr3_aa: CASRTSGTPYNEQFF; cdr3_nt: TGCGCCAGCAGGACTAGCGGGACCCCTTACAATGAGCAGTTCTTC; clone_size: -; d_call: TRBD2; j_call: TRBJ2-1; v_call: TRBV5-1
cdr3_aa: CAIRTGYSGNTIYF; cdr3_nt: TGTGCCATCAGAACAGGGTACTCTGGAAACACCATATATTTT; clone_size: -; d_call: -; j_call: TRBJ1-3; v_call: TRBV10-3
cdr3_aa: CASRTGRRTPISDTQYF; cdr3_nt: TGCGCCAGCAGGACAGGGCGGAGGACCCCTATTTCAGATACGCAGTATTTT; clone_size: -; d_call: TRBD1; j_call: TRBJ2-3; v_call: TRBV5-1
cdr3_aa: CASSLDGLVGEQYF; cdr3_nt: TGTGCCAGCAGCTTAGACGGACTAGTTGGCGAGCAGTACTTC; clone_size: -; d_call: TRBD2; j_call: TRBJ2-7; v_call: TRBV7-2
cdr3_aa: CASQEGHSSYEQYF; cdr3_nt: TGTGCCAGTCAAGAGGGCCATAGCTCCTACGAGCAGTACTTC; clone_size: -; d_call: -; j_call: TRBJ2-7; v_call: TRBV19
cdr3_aa: CSVQYLRDITEAFF; cdr3_nt: TGCAGCGTCCAATACCTCCGGGACATCACTGAAGCTTTCTTT; clone_size: -; d_call: -; j_call: TRBJ1-1; v_call: TRBV29-1
cdr3_aa: CASRAGSTNEKLFF; cdr3_nt: TGTGCCAGCCGCGCGGGGTCAACTAATGAAAAACTGTTTTTT; clone_size: -; d_call: -; j_call: TRBJ1-4; v_call: TRBV27
cdr3_aa: CASSEQGAYNEQFF; cdr3_nt: TGCGCCAGCAGTGAACAGGGAGCCTACAATGAGCAGTTCTTC; clone_size: -; d_call: -; j_call: TRBJ2-1; v_call: TRBV10-2
cdr3_aa: CASSEGTGVSYEQYF; cdr3_nt: TGCGCCAGCAGCGAAGGGACAGGGGTATCCTACGAGCAGTACTTC; clone_size: -; d_call: TRBD1; j_call: TRBJ2-7; v_call: TRBV5-1